This entry is about one T cell receptor (beta chain). Antigen specificity is unknown. The data were taken from a study of T cell responses to AZD1222 COVID-19 vaccine. Profiled with immunoSEQ multiplex PCR; TCRdb holds only in-frame clones, not every one. The sample holds 95,000 to 150,000 clones, roughly nine tenths seen once. Findings and caveats of the study: Possibly, clonal diversity was underestimated; donors were largely white British and included more females. At baseline, just a handful of AZD1222 recipients tested seropositive. Recipients of two AZD1222 doses showed rising Spike-specific TCR breadth and depth.

Looked up from germline, CDR1 is SGHNT and CDR2 is YENEEA. The CDR3 is made up of 14 amino acids. Trimming took off 5 bases at V and 8 bases at J, with 13 bases between the two ends. Sample: peripheral blood, taken on day 0 of AZD1222 vaccination. The receptor was isolated from an adult in good health. The chain uses TRBV11-3 and TRBJ1-6; D is uncertain. CDR3 nucleotide sequence: TGTGCCAGCAGCCCGGGGTTTGAGGATTCACCCCTCCACTTT. Amino acids: CASSPGFEDSPLHF.